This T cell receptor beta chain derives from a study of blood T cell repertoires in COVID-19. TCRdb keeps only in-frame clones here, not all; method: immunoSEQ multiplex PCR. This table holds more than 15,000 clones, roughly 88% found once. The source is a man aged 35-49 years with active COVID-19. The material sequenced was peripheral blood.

This chain's CDR3 is CASRTNRGEQYF. CDR3 in DNA: TGTGCCAGCAGAACAAACAGGGGCGAGCAGTACTTC. The V call is TRBV12-3 or TRBV12-4, the J call TRBJ2-7; 7 nucleotides align to TRBD1. The CDR3 consists of 12 residues. V shed 6 bases and J 6 bases; nucleotides not matched to a gene: 5.